Ten or more counts support the clone carrying this T cell receptor beta chain. Only Caucasian adults living in Nashville, Tennessee served as donors. The table came from immunoSEQ multiplex PCR; TCRdb's copy has only in-frame clones and leaves some out. There are 700,000 or so clones in the sample; approximately 79% occur only once, and 1.8% lies in the top ten. V was pared by 0 bases and J by 7 bases, with 5 bases of the junction left unmatched. This CDR3 has 15 residues. CDR1 is SGHRS, CDR2 YFSETQ, per germline. The sample belongs to a study of shared clonotypes between healthy human individuals. The specimen was memory CD4+ T cells sorted from blood. Described subset: CD45RA-negative fraction. The TCR was taken from a woman in her 30s in good health. This rearrangement joins TRBV5-1 to TRBJ2-2; 8 bases align to TRBD1. CDR3 DNA sequence: TGCGCCAGCAGCTTGGTATCAGGGGGCGGCGGGGAGCTGTTTTTT. This sequence encodes CASSLVSGGGGELFF.